One sample yielded the 6 T cell receptor beta chains listed below, sequenced in a study of cytomegalovirus exposure and HLA in healthy donors. 60 Vbeta and 13 Jbeta primers were used in PCR. This table comes from immunoSEQ multiplex PCR, and its TCRdb copy is limited to in-frame clones, with some not included. The sample has 170,000 or so clones; roughly four fifths are singletons. Sequences were obtained from PBMCs. The receptor set was obtained from a woman aged 45-65 years in good health and CMV-seronegative.

This chain links TRBV4-3 with TRBJ1-4, with TRBD1 matching over 8 bases. After removal of 4 bases from V and 6 bases from J, the junction contained 7 bases not matched to a gene. CDR1 and CDR2 from the germline V gene are LGHNA and YSLEER. The CDR3 spans 15 residues. CDR3 nucleotide sequence: TGCGCCAGCAGCCTAGATGGGACAGGCGATGAAAAACTGTTTTTT. Protein sequence: CASSLDGTGDEKLFF.

The rearrangement uses TRBV5-6 and TRBJ1-3, with D unclear. The CDR3 covers 16 residues. V was cut by 0 bases and J by 3 bases, with 13 bases left in between. Germline-derived CDR1 and CDR2 are SGHDT and YYEEEE. CDR3 loop: CASSLAGQAGGNTIYF. The DNA of the CDR3 is TGTGCCAGCAGCTTGGCCGGGCAGGCGGGTGGAAACACCATATATTTT.

V is TRBV5-1 and J is TRBJ1-2; possible D gene TRBD1, 6 bases. Germline values: CDR1 SGHRS, CDR2 YFSETQ. This CDR3 region has 12 residues. Trimming left V 0 bases short and J 6 bases short, with 6 bases between. The CDR3 here is CASSLEGDGYTF. In nucleotides, the CDR3 is TGCGCCAGCAGCTTGGAGGGGGATGGCTACACCTTC.

The chain couples TRBV6-5 to TRBJ1-2; unclear D gene. The CDR3 totals 13 residues. Germline V gene sequence: CDR1 MNHEY, CDR2 SVGAGI. V was shortened by 0 bases and J by 8 bases, with 10 bases between the two germline ends. The CDR3 is CASSYSSLEGYTF. The CDR3 coding sequence is TGTGCCAGCAGTTACTCGAGCCTTGAGGGCTACACCTTC.

V usage is TRBV11-2 and J usage is TRBJ2-7; 9 bases fit TRBD2. The CDR3 contains 15 residues. After removal of 0 bases from V and 2 bases from J, the junction contained 2 bases not matched to a gene. Germline CDR1 is SGHAT and CDR2 is FQNNGV. For the CDR3, the DNA is TGTGCCAGCAGCTTAGAGGGCGGGGGGGCCTACGAGCAGTACTTC. Amino acid sequence: CASSLEGGGAYEQYF.

The J gene is TRBJ2-7, the V gene TRBV19; 7 bases match TRBD2. The CDR3 runs 14 residues. Germline V lookup: CDR1 LNHDA, CDR2 SQIVND (reference sequence). V dropped 5 bases and J dropped 4; count of bases not matched to a gene: 8. Here the CDR3 reads CASSSRGGEYEQYF. For the CDR3, the DNA is TGTGCCAGTAGTTCCCGGGGAGGGGAGTACGAGCAGTACTTC. Full variable domain (outside the CDR3, taken from reference TRBV19 and TRBJ2-7): DGGITQSPKYLFRKEGQNVTLSCEQNLNHDAMYWYRQDPGQGLRLIYYSQIVNDFQKGDIAEGYSVSREKKESFPLTVTSAQKNPTAFYLCASSSRGGEYEQYFGPGTRLTVT.